A selection of T cell receptor beta chains follows, all from one sample in a study of cytomegalovirus exposure and HLA in healthy donors. The table came from immunoSEQ multiplex PCR; TCRdb's copy has only in-frame clones and leaves some out. This sample has around 200,000 clones, with about 80% found just once. Sequenced sample: PBMCs. The receptors were sampled from a young man in good health and CMV-seronegative. The CDR3 runs from the conserved cysteine through the conserved F or W. A D gene is named only where the DNA matches it firmly. Not every row has a clone size; where given, it reads once, few, many or a size class.

D gene	clone size	J gene	V gene	CDR3 length	CDR3 protein	CDR3 DNA
TRBD1	-	TRBJ2-7	TRBV29-1	11	CSINRGHEQYF	TGCAGCATTAACAGGGGCCACGAGCAGTACTTC
-	-	TRBJ1-3	TRBV4-1	17	CASSQDQGGLAGNTIYF	TGCGCCAGCAGCCAAGACCAAGGGGGTCTCGCTGGAAACACCATATATTTT
-	few	TRBJ1-1	TRBV6-5	13	CASMESFRTEAFF	TGTGCCAGCATGGAGTCGTTCCGCACTGAAGCTTTCTTT
-	-	TRBJ2-6	TRBV5-1	16	CASSLVGSGGANVLTF	TGCGCCAGCAGCTTGGTCGGCTCGGGTGGGGCCAACGTCCTGACTTTC
TRBD1	-	TRBJ2-3	TRBV7-9	15	CASSLYEGATDTQYF	TGTGCCAGCAGCTTATATGAGGGGGCTACAGATACGCAGTATTTT
-	-	TRBJ2-6	TRBV28	18	CASNTGSRHLSGANVLTF	TGTGCCAGCAATACCGGGAGCCGACACCTTTCTGGGGCCAACGTCCTGACTTTC
TRBD2	-	TRBJ2-1	TRBV7-9	15	CASLRKQLGRDEQFF	TGTGCCAGCCTACGTAAGCAGCTGGGGAGGGATGAGCAGTTCTTC
TRBD1	-	TRBJ2-3	TRBV28	13	CASSRQGPDTQYF	TGTGCCAGCAGCCGACAGGGTCCAGATACGCAGTATTTT
TRBD1	-	TRBJ2-7	TRBV29-1	16	CSVEIWGQAPSYEQYF	TGCAGCGTTGAAATATGGGGACAGGCTCCGTCCTACGAGCAGTACTTC
TRBD1	-	TRBJ2-1	TRBV7-3	12	CASSPQGAEQFF	TGTGCCAGCAGCCCACAGGGGGCTGAGCAGTTCTTC
TRBD2	-	TRBJ2-3	TRBV5-4	15	CASKTSGRDADTQYF	TGTGCCAGCAAGACTAGCGGGAGAGATGCAGATACGCAGTATTTT
TRBD1	once	TRBJ2-1	TRBV5-4	14	CASSYTGVGNEQFF	TGTGCCAGCAGCTATACAGGGGTAGGGAATGAGCAGTTCTTC
-	few	TRBJ2-1	TRBV11-2	15	CASSLDWTGNNEQFF	TGTGCCAGCAGCTTAGACTGGACTGGTAACAATGAGCAGTTCTTC
-	-	TRBJ1-1	TRBV4-1	16	CASSQEYRDTNTEAFF	TGCGCCAGCAGCCAAGAATACCGGGACACGAACACTGAAGCTTTCTTT
TRBD2	-	TRBJ2-1	TRBV5-6	15	CASSLRGLAMNEQFF	TGTGCCAGCAGCTTGAGAGGACTAGCGATGAATGAGCAGTTCTTC
TRBD1	-	TRBJ1-6	TRBV19	17	CASSIVGTGVSNSPLHF	TGTGCCAGTAGTATTGTCGGGACAGGGGTTAGTAATTCACCCCTCCACTTT
TRBD1	few	TRBJ2-4	TRBV6-1	14	CASSGQGAKNIQYF	TGTGCCAGCAGTGGACAGGGGGCCAAAAACATTCAGTACTTC
-	-	TRBJ2-3	TRBV14	15	CAGSHLGQLADTQYF	TGTGCCGGCAGCCACCTAGGACAGCTCGCAGATACGCAGTATTTT
TRBD1	once	TRBJ1-3	TRBV6-1	16	CASSETGRRAGNTIYF	TGTGCCAGCAGTGAGACAGGGAGGAGAGCTGGAAACACCATATATTTT
-	-	TRBJ1-2	TRBV7-3	14	CASSLSGGDYGYTF	TGTGCCAGCAGCTTAAGTGGAGGGGACTATGGCTACACCTTC
TRBD2	-	TRBJ2-7	TRBV5-1	16	CASSLGASGNSYEQYF	TGCGCCAGCAGCTTGGGGGCTAGCGGGAACTCCTACGAGCAGTACTTC
TRBD2	-	TRBJ2-2	TRBV7-7	18	CASSLNIAGGPGTGELFF	TGTGCCAGCAGCTTAAATATAGCGGGAGGGCCGGGGACCGGGGAGCTGTTTTTT
TRBD1	-	TRBJ1-1	TRBV11-2	15	CASSPSGTGDTEAFF	TGTGCCAGCAGCCCAAGTGGGACAGGGGACACTGAAGCTTTCTTT
TRBD2	-	TRBJ2-1	TRBV27	15	CASSPGTSGRNEQFF	TGTGCCAGCAGCCCTGGGACTAGCGGGAGGAATGAGCAGTTCTTC
-	-	TRBJ2-1	TRBV6-4	15	CASSDTDSSYNEQFF	TGTGCCAGCAGTGACACCGACTCGAGCTACAATGAGCAGTTCTTC
-	-	TRBJ2-7	TRBV6-5	12	CATEVGSYEQYF	TGTGCCACGGAGGTGGGCTCCTACGAGCAGTACTTC
TRBD2	-	TRBJ2-3	TRBV4-1	17	CASSQDGAGGYTDTQYF	TGCGCCAGCAGCCAAGATGGAGCGGGAGGGTATACAGATACGCAGTATTTT
-	-	TRBJ2-5	TRBV6-1	14	CASTGNLVGETQYF	TGTGCCAGCACCGGGAACCTAGTGGGGGAGACCCAGTACTTC
TRBD1	-	TRBJ2-7	TRBV5-5	15	CASSTGPGQPYEQYF	TGTGCCAGCAGCACGGGCCCGGGACAGCCCTACGAGCAGTACTTC
-	few	TRBJ1-5	TRBV28	16	CASSPPRPGGNQPQHF	TGTGCCAGCAGCCCTCCCCGCCCGGGTGGCAATCAGCCCCAGCATTTT
-	few	TRBJ1-5	TRBV4-1	16	CASSQEGGLGNQPQHF	TGCGCCAGCAGCCAAGAGGGAGGGTTAGGCAATCAGCCCCAGCATTTT
-	-	TRBJ1-5	TRBV28	16	CASSWRRRGQNQPQHF	TGTGCCAGCAGTTGGAGGCGCAGGGGCCAGAATCAGCCCCAGCATTTT
TRBD2	-	TRBJ2-7	TRBV5-1	17	CASSLAPSGERAYEQYF	TGCGCCAGCAGCTTGGCGCCTAGCGGCGAGAGGGCCTACGAGCAGTACTTC
TRBD1	-	TRBJ1-3	TRBV10-2	15	CASQGTGGSGNTIYF	TGCGCCTCTCAAGGGACAGGAGGCTCTGGAAACACCATATATTTT
-	-	TRBJ2-7	TRBV5-1	14	CASSFGGSGYEQYF	TGCGCCAGCAGCTTTGGGGGCTCAGGGTACGAGCAGTACTTC
-	-	TRBJ2-7	TRBV6-5	16	CASSYSFFGGHYEQYF	TGTGCCAGCAGTTACTCGTTTTTCGGAGGCCACTACGAGCAGTACTTC
TRBD1	-	TRBJ2-7	TRBV19	14	CASTTTGGFDEQYF	TGTGCCAGTACTACGACAGGGGGCTTCGACGAGCAGTACTTC
-	-	TRBJ1-1	TRBV19	13	CASRVEGNTEAFF	TGTGCCAGTAGGGTTGAGGGGAACACTGAAGCTTTCTTT
TRBD2	-	TRBJ2-3	TRBV28	14	CASSPSGNTDTQYF	TGTGCCAGCAGTCCTAGCGGGAACACAGATACGCAGTATTTT
TRBD2	-	TRBJ2-2	TRBV7-7	18	CASSLSIAGGPNTGELFF	TGTGCTAGCAGCTTGAGTATAGCGGGAGGGCCGAACACCGGGGAGCTGTTTTTT
TRBD2	-	TRBJ2-1	TRBV11-2	14	CASTPSGGYNEQFF	TGTGCCAGCACCCCCAGCGGGGGATACAATGAGCAGTTCTTC
-	-	TRBJ1-1	TRBV6-1	13	CASTGQLNTEAFF	TGTGCCAGCACAGGGCAGTTGAACACCGAAGCTTTCTTT
-	-	TRBJ2-7	TRBV7-8	15	CASSLDGGRGGEQYF	TGTGCCAGCAGCTTAGATGGTGGGAGAGGGGGCGAGCAGTACTTC
TRBD1	-	TRBJ2-4	TRBV7-9	16	CASSLVTGQGGFIQYF	TGTGCCAGCAGCTTAGTTACGGGACAGGGCGGGTTCATTCAGTACTTC
-	-	TRBJ2-7	TRBV28	20	CASSLILTMTKAERSYEQYF	TGTGCCAGCAGTTTAATCCTGACTATGACTAAAGCGGAGCGCTCCTACGAGCAGTACTTC
-	-	TRBJ1-4	TRBV19	14	CASDDGATNEKLFF	TGTGCCAGTGATGACGGAGCAACTAATGAAAAACTGTTTTTT
-	-	TRBJ1-2	TRBV4-2	14	CASSQDLQGRPNTF	TGTGCCAGCAGCCAAGATCTTCAGGGTCGCCCGAACACCTTC
-	few	TRBJ1-5	TRBV4-1	14	CASSPRTSNQPQHF	TGCGCCAGCAGCCCTCGGACATCAAATCAGCCCCAGCATTTT
TRBD1	-	TRBJ2-7	TRBV5-6	14	CASSFDWTGLEQYF	TGTGCCAGCAGCTTTGATTGGACAGGGCTCGAGCAGTACTTC
TRBD1	-	TRBJ2-7	TRBV27	15	CASSPRQGASSEQYF	TGTGCCAGCAGTCCTAGACAGGGGGCGTCTAGCGAGCAGTACTTC